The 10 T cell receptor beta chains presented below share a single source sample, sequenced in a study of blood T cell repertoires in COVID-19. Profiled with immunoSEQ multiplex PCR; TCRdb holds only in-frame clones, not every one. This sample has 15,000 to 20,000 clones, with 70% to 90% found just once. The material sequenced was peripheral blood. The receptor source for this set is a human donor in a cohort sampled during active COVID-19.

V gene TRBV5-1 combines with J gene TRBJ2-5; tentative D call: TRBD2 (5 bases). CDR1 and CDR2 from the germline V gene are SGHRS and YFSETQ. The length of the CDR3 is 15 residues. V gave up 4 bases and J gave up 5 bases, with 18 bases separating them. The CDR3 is CASSPDEAREETQYF. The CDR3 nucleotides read TGCGCCAGCAGCCCGGATGAGGCTAGGGAGGAGACCCAGTACTTC.

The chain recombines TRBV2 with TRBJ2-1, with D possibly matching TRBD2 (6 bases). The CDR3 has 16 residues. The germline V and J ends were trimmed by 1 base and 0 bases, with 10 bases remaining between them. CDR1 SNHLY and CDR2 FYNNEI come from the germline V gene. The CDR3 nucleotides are TGTGCCAGCAGTGAAGAGAGGCGGGGCTCCTACAATGAGCAGTTCTTC. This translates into CASSEERRGSYNEQFF.

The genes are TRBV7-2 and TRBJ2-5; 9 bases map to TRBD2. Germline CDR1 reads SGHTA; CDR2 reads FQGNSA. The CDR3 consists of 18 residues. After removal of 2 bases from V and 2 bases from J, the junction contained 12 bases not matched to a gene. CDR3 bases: TGTGCCAGCAGCTTAACCGCTAGCGGGGCCCCCGATCAAGAGACCCAGTACTTC. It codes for CASSLTASGAPDQETQYF.

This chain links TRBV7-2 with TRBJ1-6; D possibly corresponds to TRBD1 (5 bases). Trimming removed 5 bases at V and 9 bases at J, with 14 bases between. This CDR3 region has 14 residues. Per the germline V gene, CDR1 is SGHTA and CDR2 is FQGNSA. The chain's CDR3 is CASSPRQGGSPLHF. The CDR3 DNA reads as TGTGCCAGCAGCCCAAGGCAGGGAGGTTCACCCCTCCACTTT.

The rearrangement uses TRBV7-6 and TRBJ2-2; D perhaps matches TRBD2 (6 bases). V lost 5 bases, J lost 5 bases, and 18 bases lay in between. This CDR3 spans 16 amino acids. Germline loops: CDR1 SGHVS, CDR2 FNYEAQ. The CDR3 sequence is CASSAETGVVTGELFF. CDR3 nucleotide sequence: TGTGCCAGCAGCGCGGAAACGGGGGTGGTTACCGGGGAGCTGTTTTTT.

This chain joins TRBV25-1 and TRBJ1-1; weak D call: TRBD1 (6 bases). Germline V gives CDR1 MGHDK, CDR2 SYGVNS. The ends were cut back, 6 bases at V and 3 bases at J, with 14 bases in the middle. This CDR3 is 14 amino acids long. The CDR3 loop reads CASRSDRKDTEAFF. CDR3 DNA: TGTGCCAGCAGATCGGACAGAAAGGACACTGAAGCTTTCTTT.

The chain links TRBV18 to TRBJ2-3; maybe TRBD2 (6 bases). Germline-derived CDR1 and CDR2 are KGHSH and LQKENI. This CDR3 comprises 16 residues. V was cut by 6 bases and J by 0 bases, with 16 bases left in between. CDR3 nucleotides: TGTGCCAGCTCCCGCACCGGGGGACCTAGCACAGATACGCAGTATTTT. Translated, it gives CASSRTGGPSTDTQYF. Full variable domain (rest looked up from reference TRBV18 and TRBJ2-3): NAGVMQNPRHLVRRRGQEARLRCSPMKGHSHVYWYRQLPEEGLKFMVYLQKENIIDESGMPKERFSAEFPKEGPSILRIQQVVRGDSAAYFCASSRTGGPSTDTQYFGPGTRLTVL.

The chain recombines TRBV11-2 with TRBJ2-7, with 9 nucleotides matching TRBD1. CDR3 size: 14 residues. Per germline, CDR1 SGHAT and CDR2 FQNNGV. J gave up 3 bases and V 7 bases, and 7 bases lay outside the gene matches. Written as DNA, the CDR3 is TGTGCCAGCACGACCGGGACAGGGTTCTACGAGCAGTACTTC. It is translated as CASTTGTGFYEQYF.

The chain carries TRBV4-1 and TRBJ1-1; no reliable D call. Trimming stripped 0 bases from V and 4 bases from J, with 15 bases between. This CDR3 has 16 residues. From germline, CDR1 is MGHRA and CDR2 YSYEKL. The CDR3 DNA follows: TGCGCCAGCAGCCAAGATTTTGGAGGTGATGGCACTGAAGCTTTCTTT. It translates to CASSQDFGGDGTEAFF.

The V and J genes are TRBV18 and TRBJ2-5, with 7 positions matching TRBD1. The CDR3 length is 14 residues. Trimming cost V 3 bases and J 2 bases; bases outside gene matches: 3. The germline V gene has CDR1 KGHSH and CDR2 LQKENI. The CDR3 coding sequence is TGTGCCAGCTCACCCCCGGGACAGCAAGAGACCCAGTACTTC. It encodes CASSPPGQQETQYF.